Sequencing of this T cell receptor beta chain was carried out in a study of identifying expanded T cells in peripheral blood. General study points: Approximately 2-week clone count variance significantly increased as total template count grew.

Germline lookup yields CDR1 LNHNV and CDR2 YYDKDF (reference sequence). The CDR3 sequence is 16 residues long. The germline V and J ends were trimmed by 1 base and 2 bases, with 12 bases remaining between them. This table comes from immunoSEQ multiplex PCR, and its TCRdb copy is limited to in-frame clones, with some not included. The sample has approximately 100,000 clones; about 87% are singletons. Worth noting for this clone: Its antigen remains unknown.

During the collection period, no donor immune events like infections were recorded. Sequencing was done on a sample of blood. The source is a person between 18 and 75 years old in good health. V and J are TRBV15 and TRBJ1-5, with D tentatively TRBD1 (6 bases). The chain's CDR3 is CATSRGGGLGNQPQHF. The CDR3 DNA reads as TGTGCCACCAGCAGAGGGGGGGGCCTGGGCAATCAGCCCCAGCATTTT.